The 29 T cell receptor beta chains presented below share a single source sample, sequenced in a study of graft-versus-host responses after intestinal transplantation. The method was immunoSEQ multiplex PCR; TCRdb's version includes in-frame clones alone and lacks a portion of them. The sample has 75,000 to 100,000 clones; 90% to 95% are singletons. The antigens of these receptors remain unknown. Source: unstimulated CD4+ T cells sorted from spleen or lymph node cells, taken before intestinal transplant. All receptors come from a human donor who received an intestinal transplant.

This clone was counted a single time. The chain links TRBV30 to TRBJ1-6; 7 nucleotides match TRBD1. This CDR3 is built from 15 residues. With 4 bases clipped from V and 7 bases from J, the junction kept 10 bases outside the gene matches. Germline assignment: CDR1 GTSNPN and CDR2 SVGIG (reference sequence). The CDR3 sequence is CAWIFRTGVNSPLHF. The CDR3 region has the DNA TGTGCCTGGATTTTTAGGACAGGAGTGAATTCACCCCTCCACTTT.

This chain uses TRBV29-1 with TRBJ1-2, with TRBD1 matching 8 bases. The CDR3 has 11 residues. V lost 7 bases to trimming and J lost 4 bases; unmatched junction nucleotides: 2. The germline gives CDR1 SQVTM, CDR2 ANQGSEA. CDR3 DNA sequence: TGCAGCGATGGACAGGGCTATGGCTACACCTTC. The encoded protein is CSDGQGYGYTF.

The chain recombines TRBV7-9 with TRBJ1-1; 11 bases fit TRBD1. In germline, CDR1 is SEHNR, CDR2 FQNEAQ (reference sequence). With 5 bases clipped from V and 11 bases from J, the junction kept 16 bases outside the gene matches. The CDR3 has 16 residues. Written as DNA, the CDR3 is TGTGCCAGCAGCGCGGACAGGGGGCTTAAGCTTGATACGGCTTTCTTT. Protein sequence: CASSADRGLKLDTAFF.

V is TRBV2 and J is TRBJ1-2; 9 bases fit TRBD1. CDR3 length equals 14 residues. J was trimmed by 2 bases and V by 6 bases; bases with no gene match: 4. Per the germline V gene, CDR1 is SNHLY and CDR2 is FYNNEI. The CDR3 DNA is TGTGCCAGCAGGGGGGGGACAGGGAACTATGGCTACACCTTC. Encoded protein: CASRGGTGNYGYTF.

The chain carries TRBV5-1 and TRBJ2-5; 7 bases are shared with TRBD1. This CDR3 has 15 residues. The germline V gene encodes CDR1 SGHRS and CDR2 YFSETQ. After removal of 2 bases from V and 2 bases from J, the junction contained 6 bases not matched to a gene. The chain's CDR3 is CASSFQGERQETQYF. The CDR3 DNA sequence: TGCGCCAGCAGCTTCCAGGGGGAAAGACAAGAGACCCAGTACTTC.

V and J are TRBV7-8 and TRBJ2-5, with TRBD2 as a possible D gene (6 bases). Germline values: CDR1 SGHVS, CDR2 FQNEAQ. The CDR3 runs to 13 residues. Trimming removed 9 bases at V and 2 bases at J, with 13 bases between. Here the CDR3 reads CASAAGPQETQYF. For the CDR3, the DNA is TGTGCCAGTGCGGCGGGGCCACAAGAGACCCAGTACTTC.

This clone was observed a single time. The rearrangement uses TRBV7-9 and TRBJ1-1; 7 positions agree with TRBD1. V lost 4 bases to trimming and J lost 0 bases; unmatched junction nucleotides: 2. Germline lookup yields CDR1 SEHNR and CDR2 FQNEAQ (reference sequence). CDR3 length: 14 residues. The CDR3 DNA reads TGTGCCAGCAGCTCGCAGGGGGTGAACACTGAAGCTTTCTTT. Translated: CASSSQGVNTEAFF.

Here the CDR3 DNA reads TGTGCCAGCAGCTTGACAGGCAATCAGCCCCAGCATTTT. It specifies CASSLTGNQPQHF. The chain combines TRBV5-6 with TRBJ1-5, with D unresolved. Looked up from germline, CDR1 is SGHDT and CDR2 is YYEEEE. The CDR3 sequence is 13 residues long. V gave up 1 base and J gave up 2 bases, with 4 bases separating them.

The genes are TRBV7-2 and TRBJ2-7; possible D gene TRBD1, 6 bases. The CDR3 is 16 residues long. The V and J ends lost 5 bases and 2 bases respectively, with 19 bases between them. The germline V gene has CDR1 SGHTA and CDR2 FQGNSA. The CDR3 nucleotides are TGTGCCAGCAGCCGACAGTCCGGGACACTACCCTACGAGCAGTACTTC. Its translation: CASSRQSGTLPYEQYF.

The J gene is TRBJ1-6, the V gene TRBV7-9; no definite D call. V lost 1 base and J lost 9, with 10 bases in between. CDR1 and CDR2 (germline): SEHNR, FQNEAQ (reference sequence). The CDR3 runs to 14 residues. CDR3 in amino acids: CASSLGQRSSPLHF. In DNA, the CDR3 is TGTGCCAGCAGCTTAGGGCAGAGGAGTTCACCCCTCCACTTT.

V usage is TRBV5-1 and J usage is TRBJ2-7, with 9 bases fitting TRBD2. CDR1 and CDR2 (germline): SGHRS, YFSETQ. The V segment lost 7 bases and the J segment 2 bases; nucleotides outside the gene matches: 4. The CDR3 is made up of 13 amino acids. DNA for the CDR3: TGCGCCAGCCGCCTAGCGGGGACCTACGAGCAGTACTTC. This translates into CASRLAGTYEQYF.

V usage is TRBV5-5 and J usage is TRBJ2-3; D uncertain. Deletions cut 2 bases from V and 4 bases from J, with 8 bases between. The CDR3 is 13 residues long. Germline V gene lookup returns CDR1 SGHKS and CDR2 YYEKEE (reference sequence). The CDR3 nucleotides are TGTGCCAGCAGCTTTCTTGCAGCAGATACGCAGTATTTT. Its translation is CASSFLAADTQYF.

DNA of the CDR3: TGTGCCAGCAGAACGAGCTCGGAGACCCAGTACTTC. It codes for CASRTSSETQYF. This chain joins TRBV6-5 and TRBJ2-5, with D unresolved. The CDR3 contains 12 residues. The V end was cut by 6 bases, the J end by 5 bases, with 10 bases between. Per germline, CDR1 MNHEY and CDR2 SVGAGI.

V gene TRBV2 combines with J gene TRBJ2-7, with 13 bases aligning to TRBD2. The trim removed 0 bases at V and 6 bases at J, leaving 8 bases unmatched. In germline, CDR1 is SNHLY, CDR2 FYNNEI. CDR3 length: 17 residues. CDR3 nucleotides: TGTGCCAGCAGTGAAGCGAGGACTAGCGGGAGTCGGGTCGAGCAGTACTTC. This encodes CASSEARTSGSRVEQYF.

On this clone: The same CDR3 arises from other DNA sequences in this sample as well. The chain uses TRBV18 and TRBJ2-5; D gene unclear. In germline, CDR1 is KGHSH, CDR2 LQKENI. The CDR3 contains 13 residues. V lost 3 bases, J lost 4 bases, and 9 bases lay in between. CDR3 region: CASSPGLGETQYF. The CDR3 bases are TGTGCCAGCTCACCGGGCTTGGGAGAGACCCAGTACTTC.

V gene TRBV4-3 combines with J gene TRBJ1-2, with 7 nucleotides matching TRBD1. The CDR3 sequence is 15 residues long. Trimming took 1 base from V and 8 from J; bases not matched to a gene: 10. The germline CDR1 and CDR2 sequences are LGHNA and YSLEER. The CDR3 loop reads CASSQVGTAAFGYTF. DNA for the CDR3: TGCGCCAGCAGCCAAGTAGGGACAGCGGCTTTCGGCTACACCTTC.

This chain joins TRBV6-1 and TRBJ2-7; 8 nucleotides align to TRBD1. The CDR3 consists of 16 residues. Germline V lookup: CDR1 MNHNS, CDR2 SASEGT. The V segment lost 3 bases and the J segment 5 bases; nucleotides outside the gene matches: 12. The CDR3 loop is CASSEVARTGTHEQYF. CDR3 sequence (DNA): TGTGCCAGCAGTGAGGTCGCGCGGACAGGGACCCACGAGCAGTACTTC.

The chain has TRBV7-8 and TRBJ2-3, with unresolved D. V was trimmed by 3 bases and J by 2 bases, leaving 9 bases between them. The germline V gene has CDR1 SGHVS and CDR2 FQNEAQ. The CDR3 consists of 14 residues. The CDR3 spells CASSFTASTDTQYF. The CDR3 DNA sequence: TGTGCCAGCAGCTTTACTGCTTCCACAGATACGCAGTATTTT.

This chain links TRBV4-1 with TRBJ2-1; maybe TRBD1 (5 bases). Germline lookup yields CDR1 MGHRA and CDR2 YSYEKL. This CDR3 is built from 14 residues. Trimming removed 0 bases from V and 8 bases from J, with 11 bases in between. The CDR3 protein is CASSQDRVAHEQFF. DNA of the CDR3: TGCGCCAGCAGCCAAGACAGGGTGGCCCATGAGCAGTTCTTC.

This clone was recorded only once. The chain joins TRBV7-9 to TRBJ1-1; 7 bases agree with TRBD1. CDR1 is SEHNR, CDR2 FQNEAQ, per germline (reference sequence). The V and J ends lost 6 bases and 6 bases, in that order; junction bases with no gene match: 13. The CDR3 is 15 residues long. The CDR3 DNA is TGTGCCAGCAGTACAGACCGGGACAGCCTCGCTGAAGCTTTCTTT. This codes for CASSTDRDSLAEAFF.

The DNA of the CDR3 is TGTGCCAGCAGCCGGGACAGGGGCCCCTGGGAGCAGTACTTC. Translation: CASSRDRGPWEQYF. The rearrangement uses TRBV7-2 and TRBJ2-7; 10 bases are shared with TRBD1. This CDR3 has 14 amino acids. The V gene's germline CDR1 is SGHTA and CDR2 FQGNSA. Unmatched junction bases numbered 8, after V lost 5 bases and J lost 7 bases.

V usage is TRBV10-1 and J usage is TRBJ2-3; tentatively, D is TRBD1 (6 bases). The CDR3 covers 15 residues. CDR1 is WNHNN and CDR2 is SYGVQD in the germline V gene (reference sequence). V was shortened by 4 bases and J by 3 bases, with 14 bases between the two germline ends. CDR3 DNA sequence: TGCGCCAGCAGTGGGACAGTGGGTGTGACAGATACGCAGTATTTT. This translates into CASSGTVGVTDTQYF.

The chain employs TRBV30 and TRBJ1-3; D might be TRBD1 (6 bases). The CDR3 has 15 residues. Looked up from germline, CDR1 is GTSNPN and CDR2 is SVGIG (reference sequence). Trimming left V 3 bases short and J 0 bases short, with 12 bases between. The CDR3 is CAWRGQSLSGNTIYF. The CDR3 DNA reads as TGTGCCTGGAGAGGACAGAGCCTCTCTGGAAACACCATATATTTT.

The V call is TRBV7-2, the J call TRBJ1-2, with D possibly TRBD1 on 5 matching bases. The germline CDR1 and CDR2 sequences are SGHTA and FQGNSA. V was clipped by 5 bases and J by 3 bases, with 16 bases between them. The CDR3 loop spans 15 amino acids. CDR3 nucleotides: TGTGCCAGCAGCCCCCTCGGGGGGAAGGACTATGGCTACACCTTC. Protein: CASSPLGGKDYGYTF.

This sequence joins TRBV5-1 and TRBJ2-3; possibly TRBD2 for D (5 bases). This CDR3 has 15 amino acids. From germline, CDR1 is SGHRS and CDR2 YFSETQ. Trimming cost V 7 bases and J 4 bases, with 19 bases left between them. CDR3 sequence: CASSGLEEVPDTQYF. The CDR3 DNA sequence: TGCGCCAGCTCCGGATTAGAGGAGGTTCCAGATACGCAGTATTTT.

The V gene is TRBV30, the J gene TRBJ2-7; the D gene is possibly TRBD2 (5 bases). This CDR3 spans 15 amino acids. CDR1 GTSNPN and CDR2 SVGIG come from the germline V gene (reference sequence). V was trimmed by 2 bases and J by 3 bases, leaving 17 bases between them. The DNA for the CDR3 is TGTGCCTGGAGTACCGGGCCGGGGTCAGGCTACGAGCAGTACTTC. Protein sequence: CAWSTGPGSGYEQYF.

The V call is TRBV6-1, the J call TRBJ1-5; TRBD1 matches 7 bases. The germline V gene has CDR1 MNHNS and CDR2 SASEGT. This CDR3 has 15 amino acids. The junction had 4 bases not matched to a gene; V was cut back by 4 bases and J by 1 base. The CDR3 sequence is CASSVGTVSNQPQHF. The CDR3 nucleotides are TGTGCCAGCAGTGTTGGGACAGTAAGCAATCAGCCCCAGCATTTT.

Here the CDR3 reads CASRKTSGSTDTQYF. CDR3 in DNA: TGTGCCAGCAGGAAGACTAGCGGGAGCACAGATACGCAGTATTTT. The genes are TRBV2 and TRBJ2-3, with 10 bases that match TRBD2. Germline V gene data show CDR1 as SNHLY and CDR2 as FYNNEI. CDR3 length equals 15 residues. V trimming: 6 bases; J trimming: 0 bases; junction bases outside the gene matches: 3.

This clone was counted a single time. This chain connects TRBV11-3 to TRBJ1-1; unclear D gene. Germline V gives CDR1 SGHNT, CDR2 YENEEA. Trimming removed 11 bases at V and 8 bases at J, with 6 bases between. The CDR3 sequence is 8 residues long. CDR3 sequence (DNA): TGTGCCGGGAGGGAAGCTTTCTTT. It translates to CAGREAFF.